This TCR beta chain is drawn from a study of cytomegalovirus exposure and HLA in healthy donors. Use of 60 Vbeta and 13 Jbeta primers characterized the PCR. Method: immunoSEQ multiplex PCR; TCRdb's copy keeps in-frame clones and lacks some. Among approximately 220,000 clones, 75% to 90% were seen once, and the ten largest hold 0.71%. Germline CDR1 is SGHRS and CDR2 is YFSETQ. The germline V and J ends were trimmed by 0 bases and 1 base, with 10 bases remaining between them. This CDR3 contains 15 residues. This clone was seen only once. The source is a boy aged 2 to 10 in good health and CMV-seronegative. The sequenced material came from PBMCs. The chain employs TRBV5-1 and TRBJ1-1; TRBD1 might be the D (6 bases). CDR3 loop: CASSLVDRPNTEAFF. DNA for the CDR3: TGCGCCAGCAGCTTGGTGGACAGACCGAACACTGAAGCTTTCTTT. The complete variable domain, with remaining parts taken from reference TRBV5-1 and TRBJ1-1, reads KAGVTQTPRYLIKTRGQQVTLSCSPISGHRSVSWYQQTPGQGLQFLFEYFSETQRNKGNFPGRFSGRQFSNSRSEMNVSTLELGDSALYLCASSLVDRPNTEAFFGQGTRLTVV.